Listed here are 21 T cell receptor beta chains from one sample, sequenced in a study of blood T cell repertoires in COVID-19 (dated by TCRdb to the early 2020s). Library construction relied on the immunoSEQ multiplex PCR assay. This is the immuneACCESS table as TCRdb keeps it, with only in-frame sequences that have V and J called. A part of the clones is gone; compared with another copy, unresolved V genes explain less than half, and the rest is unexplained. Here the sample has around 340,000 clones; 70% to 90% occur a single time. Of the sample, less than 9% is held by the ten largest clones. Input material: peripheral blood. The origin of the receptors is a woman in her sixties with COVID-19, enrolled during active disease.

The gene calls are TRBV19 and TRBJ1-5, with a possible D match to TRBD1 (5 bases). V was clipped by 1 base and J by 9 bases, with 10 bases between them. The CDR3 is made up of 13 amino acids. Germline-derived CDR1 and CDR2 are LNHDA and SQIVND (reference sequence). In DNA, the CDR3 is TGTGCCAGTAGTATAGGGGCGGGGGGGCCCCAGCATTTT. Translation: CASSIGAGGPQHF.

The chain has TRBV9 and TRBJ1-2; 7 nucleotides match TRBD1. The germline V gene has CDR1 SGDLS and CDR2 YYNGEE. V shed 0 bases, J shed 3 bases, and the junction held 5 bases outside the gene matches. This CDR3 region has 15 residues. CDR3 residues: CASSVVPTGDYGYTF. CDR3 bases: TGTGCCAGCAGCGTAGTCCCTACAGGGGACTATGGCTACACCTTC.

J is TRBJ2-2 and V is TRBV10-3; TRBD2 aligns across 10 bases. CDR1 and CDR2 (germline): ENHRY, SYGVKD. The CDR3 is made up of 15 amino acids. V lost 6 bases and J lost 1; bases outside the gene matches: 2. The CDR3 DNA reads as TGTGCCATCAGATCTAGCGGGGGGAACACCGGGGAGCTGTTTTTT. Its translation is CAIRSSGGNTGELFF.

The V gene is TRBV30, the J gene TRBJ2-3; D may be TRBD1 or TRBD2 (5 bases each). The CDR3 totals 16 residues. Deletions cut 8 bases from V and 1 base from J, with 22 bases between. In germline, CDR1 is GTSNPN, CDR2 SVGIG (reference sequence). CDR3 in amino acids: CAGARRGLQGTDTQYF. In DNA form, the CDR3 reads TGTGCCGGGGCCCGGAGAGGGTTGCAGGGCACAGATACGCAGTATTTT.

The DNA of the CDR3 is TGCGCCAGCAGCAAAAGACAGGCGAACCAAGAGACCCAGTACTTC. The encoded protein is CASSKRQANQETQYF. The chain employs TRBV5-1 and TRBJ2-5; D is perhaps TRBD1 (6 bases). Germline CDR1 reads SGHRS; CDR2 reads YFSETQ. Between the trimmed V and J ends, which lost 4 bases and 0 bases, there was a span of 13 bases. This CDR3 comprises 15 residues.

The rearrangement links TRBV6-5 to TRBJ1-1, with D hard to call. Between the trimmed V and J ends, which lost 2 bases and 9 bases, there was a span of 19 bases. Germline assignment: CDR1 MNHEY and CDR2 SVGAGI. The CDR3 contains 15 residues. The CDR3 DNA follows: TGTGCCAGCAGTTACAGACACCTCACTCCCCTGAAAGCTTTCTTT. Its translation is CASSYRHLTPLKAFF.

DNA of the CDR3: TGTGCCAGCAGCCAAATTACGACAGGGATAGGAAACACCATATATTTT. It codes for CASSQITTGIGNTIYF. This chain uses TRBV3-1 (or the pseudogene TRBV3-2) with TRBJ1-3; 7 bases are shared with TRBD1. The CDR3 runs 16 residues. V dropped 2 bases and J dropped 4; count of bases not matched to a gene: 8. Germline V gives CDR1 LGHDT, CDR2 YNNKEL (reference sequence).

V and J are TRBV5-5 and TRBJ1-6; D not resolved. Germline-derived CDR1 and CDR2 are SGHKS and YYEKEE (reference sequence). CDR3 length equals 12 residues. V was cut by 4 bases and J by 11 bases, with 10 bases left in between. CDR3 sequence reads: CASSTRETPLHF. The CDR3, as DNA: TGTGCCAGCAGCACCCGGGAAACACCCCTCCACTTT. Combining the CDR3 with reference TRBV5-5 and TRBJ1-6 gives the whole variable domain DAGVTQSPTHLIKTRGQQVTLRCSPISGHKSVSWYQQVLGQGPQFIFQYYEKEERGRGNFPDRFSARQFPNYSSELNVNALLLGDSALYLCASSTRETPLHFGNGTRLTVT.

The gene calls are TRBV11-2 and TRBJ1-5, with 8 positions matching TRBD1. CDR3 length: 15 residues. Losses at the gene ends were 2 bases for V and 4 bases for J; bases not matched to a gene: 4. The germline V gene has CDR1 SGHAT and CDR2 FQNNGV. CDR3 bases: TGTGCCAGCAGCTTAACAGGGGGGGGAAATCAGCCCCAGCATTTT. It encodes CASSLTGGGNQPQHF. Complete variable domain (other parts from reference TRBV11-2 and TRBJ1-5): EAGVAQSPRYKIIEKRQSVAFWCNPISGHATLYWYQQILGQGPKLLIQFQNNGVVDDSQLPKDRFSAERLKGVDSTLKIQPAKLEDSAVYLCASSLTGGGNQPQHFGDGTRLSIL.

J is TRBJ2-1 and V is TRBV2; TRBD2 matches 8 bases. Germline V gene data show CDR1 as SNHLY and CDR2 as FYNNEI. The CDR3 runs to 11 residues. The junction had 1 base not matched to a gene; V was cut back by 8 bases and J by 7 bases. The CDR3 region has the DNA TGTGCCAGCCGGGAGGGGAATGAGCAGTTCTTC. Protein product: CASREGNEQFF.

The chain carries TRBV7-3 and TRBJ2-5; 7 bases are a match to TRBD2. CDR3 size: 15 residues. Germline CDR1 and CDR2: SGHTA and FQGTGA. V gave up 2 bases and J gave up 1 base; unmatched junction bases: 4. This CDR3 is CASSLRGTTQETQYF. The CDR3, as DNA: TGTGCCAGCAGCTTACGCGGGACTACCCAAGAGACCCAGTACTTC.

V usage is TRBV6-4 and J usage is TRBJ1-1, with 10 bases matching TRBD1. The trim removed 5 bases at V and 5 bases at J, leaving 8 bases unmatched. This CDR3 spans 15 amino acids. Per germline, CDR1 MRHNA and CDR2 SNTAGT. The CDR3 is CASSLEGQGRTEAFF. CDR3 nucleotide sequence: TGTGCCAGCAGTCTTGAGGGACAGGGGAGAACTGAAGCTTTCTTT.

The V call is TRBV19, the J call TRBJ1-1; 7 nucleotides match TRBD1. The germline CDR1 and CDR2 sequences are LNHDA and SQIVND (reference sequence). This CDR3 comprises 15 residues. The V gene end was trimmed by 3 bases and the J gene end by 3 bases; junction bases not matched to a gene: 7. The CDR3 loop reads CASSMSRQGDTEAFF. The CDR3 DNA is TGTGCCAGTAGTATGAGTCGGCAGGGGGACACTGAAGCTTTCTTT.

DNA of the CDR3: TGTGCCAGCAGCCAAGGGGGACTAGCGGGGGAACCCCTCGGTACGCAGTATTTT. This encodes CASSQGGLAGEPLGTQYF. This chain links TRBV3-1 (or the pseudogene TRBV3-2) with TRBJ2-3, with TRBD2 matching over 14 bases. The CDR3 runs 18 residues. J was trimmed by 8 bases and V by 1 base; bases with no gene match: 11. Germline values: CDR1 LGHDT, CDR2 YNNKEL (reference sequence).

This chain uses TRBV6-5 with TRBJ2-1; weak D call: TRBD2 (6 bases). With 2 bases removed from V and 4 bases from J, the gap between germline ends came to 12 bases. The V gene's germline CDR1 is MNHEY and CDR2 SVGAGI. This CDR3 contains 15 residues. CDR3 bases: TGTGCCAGCAGTTACGGGCCCGGGGGTTACAATGAGCAGTTCTTC. This gives the protein CASSYGPGGYNEQFF.

CDR3 residues: CSVRDNSYEQYF. CDR3 DNA: TGCAGCGTCAGGGACAACTCCTACGAGCAGTACTTC. The chain is built from TRBV29-1 and TRBJ2-7, with D possibly matching TRBD1 (6 bases). The CDR3 is 12 residues long. The germline V gene has CDR1 SQVTM and CDR2 ANQGSEA. Deletions cut 6 bases from V and 0 bases from J, with 9 bases between.

J is TRBJ1-5 and V is TRBV9; perhaps TRBD1 as D (5 bases). V was clipped by 4 bases and J by 4 bases, with 15 bases between them. CDR1 and CDR2 from the germline V gene are SGDLS and YYNGEE. This CDR3 spans 15 amino acids. CDR3 nucleotide sequence: TGTGCCAGCAGCCGTAATACAGGAGAGAATCAGCCCCAGCATTTT. Protein product: CASSRNTGENQPQHF.

This clone has a single count. The CDR3 reads CASSQYRDRGEAFF. CDR3 sequence (DNA): TGCGCCAGCAGTCAATACCGAGACAGGGGTGAAGCTTTCTTT. The rearrangement links TRBV23-1 to TRBJ1-1, with 8 positions matching TRBD1. TRBV23-1 qualifies as an ORF whose function is uncertain. The CDR3 extends over 14 amino acids. V shed 1 base and J 7 bases; nucleotides not matched to a gene: 5.

The chain carries TRBV29-1 and TRBJ2-2, with D uncertain. Germline V CDR1 and CDR2: SQVTM, ANQGSEA. The CDR3 has 15 residues. Trimming took off 4 bases at V and 1 base at J, with 13 bases between the two ends. The CDR3 DNA follows: TGCAGCGTTGGTGAGAGGTTTGGGAACACCGGGGAGCTGTTTTTT. Protein product: CSVGERFGNTGELFF.

The CDR3 loop is CASRNLDRALEAFF. Here the CDR3 DNA reads TGTGCCAGCAGAAATTTAGACAGGGCCCTAGAAGCTTTCTTT. The chain joins TRBV6-5 to TRBJ1-1; 7 bases line up with TRBD1. Looked up from germline, CDR1 is MNHEY and CDR2 is SVGAGI. This CDR3 contains 14 residues. The junction had 12 bases not matched to a gene; V was cut back by 6 bases and J by 8 bases.

The genes are TRBV6-5 and TRBJ1-1, with a tentative D call TRBD1 (6 bases). Germline lookup yields CDR1 MNHEY and CDR2 SVGAGI. The CDR3 loop spans 13 amino acids. Trimming shortened V by 2 bases and J by 4 bases, and 8 bases separated the two germline ends. The chain's CDR3 is CASSYGGFTEAFF. The CDR3 DNA follows: TGTGCCAGCAGTTACGGGGGCTTCACTGAAGCTTTCTTT.